This T cell receptor beta chain was sequenced during a study of T cells in Graves' hyperthyroidism and ophthalmopathy. General study findings and limits: Stable hyperthyroidism and ophthalmopathy were separated using 13 V-J signatures.

This CDR3 spans 17 amino acids. Deletions cut 7 bases from V and 0 bases from J, with 22 bases between. Germline V lookup: CDR1 ENHRY, CDR2 SYGVKD. Uncontrolled infection, other autoimmune disease, pregnancy or lactation excluded patients. It was approximately 9.7 ml of fresh peripheral blood that supplied the PBMCs. The table lists this clonotype with a few counts. No antigen is known for it. TCR beta CDR3 regions were amplified from RNA transcripts. The HTBI primer set served for first-round RT-PCR of the TCR CDR3. TCRdb processed the multiplex PCR reads anew with MiXCR; each CDR3 protein has one entry. The sample gives about 380,000 distinct CDR3 sequences, roughly 20% of which show up once; 35% to 50% is in the top ten.

This TCR was recovered from a man younger than 35 with Graves' ophthalmopathy. The chain has TRBV10-3 and TRBJ2-7; D ambiguous. Sequenced sample: blood. This CDR3 is CAIIERINRTDSYEQYF. CDR3 nucleotides: TGTGCCATCATCGAGAGAATTAACCGGACGGACTCCTACGAGCAGTACTTC.